The subject of this entry is one T cell receptor beta chain. Its antigen is currently unknown. The repertoire was sequenced with immunoSEQ multiplex PCR; TCRdb's copy has only in-frame clones and lacks some. The data contain around 100,000 clones, about 88% of them singletons. These data originate in a study of T cell responses to AZD1222 COVID-19 vaccine. Across the study: Analysis merged second doses at about 4 or about 12 weeks. Study-wide results and caveats: Clonal diversity may have been underestimated in mostly white British donors. Repertoire sampling happened only post peak T cell response. Just a handful of people given AZD1222 tested seropositive at baseline.

With 2 bases clipped from V and 4 bases from J, the junction kept 5 bases outside the gene matches. The length of the CDR3 is 15 residues. Germline assignment: CDR1 LNHDA and CDR2 SQIVND (reference sequence). Source: peripheral blood, taken on day 0 of AZD1222 vaccination. The TCR originated in an adult in good health. This sequence joins TRBV19 and TRBJ1-1; 9 bases fit TRBD1. The chain's CDR3 is CASSIFDRGGTEAFF. As DNA, the CDR3 is TGTGCCAGTAGTATATTTGACAGGGGGGGCACTGAAGCTTTCTTT.